Presented here are 24 T cell receptor beta chains from one specimen sequenced in a study of T cell changes during pregnancy in multiple sclerosis. The method was immunoSEQ multiplex PCR; TCRdb's version includes in-frame clones alone and lacks a portion of them. The table includes approximately 74,000 clones, 75% to 90% detected once. The sample in question was peripheral blood, obtained before pregnancy. The receptors stem from a female donor with multiple sclerosis, enrolled in a pregnancy study.

The rearrangement links TRBV10-3 to TRBJ2-7; 7 bases are a match to TRBD1. The CDR3 has 16 residues. CDR1 and CDR2 from the germline V gene are ENHRY and SYGVKD. J was trimmed by 3 bases and V by 2 bases; bases with no gene match: 10. The CDR3 protein is CAISEIGTAKLYEQYF. The CDR3 DNA reads TGTGCCATCAGTGAGATAGGGACAGCTAAACTCTACGAGCAGTACTTC.

This clone was found once. The chain combines TRBV18 with TRBJ2-7, with a possible D match to TRBD1 (6 bases). V lost 6 bases to trimming and J lost 6 bases, with 21 bases between them. This CDR3 is built from 15 residues. Germline V gene lookup returns CDR1 KGHSH and CDR2 LQKENI. The CDR3: CASSLLDSRSGEQYF. The CDR3 nucleotides read TGTGCCAGCTCGCTTCTGGACAGCCGTTCGGGCGAGCAGTACTTC.

The chain recombines TRBV6-5 with TRBJ1-1; D might be TRBD1 (6 bases). Deletions cut 7 bases from V and 4 bases from J, with 19 bases between. The CDR3 is 15 amino acids. In germline, CDR1 is MNHEY, CDR2 SVGAGI. CDR3 in DNA: TGTGCCAGCACCCCGATGCGGGGGGGCGGCACTGAAGCTTTCTTT. This translates into CASTPMRGGGTEAFF.

The chain carries TRBV6-1 and TRBJ2-1; 7 bases fit TRBD2. J gave up 8 bases and V 2 bases, and 6 bases lay outside the gene matches. The CDR3 spans 14 residues. Germline CDR1 and CDR2: MNHNS and SASEGT. CDR3 loop: CASSETHSGDEQFF. CDR3 nucleotide sequence: TGTGCCAGCAGTGAAACCCACAGCGGGGATGAGCAGTTCTTC.

This chain uses TRBV10-3 with TRBJ2-2; D is unclear. Germline CDR1 and CDR2: ENHRY and SYGVKD. The germline V and J ends were trimmed by 3 bases and 0 bases, with 8 bases remaining between them. CDR3 size: 15 residues. Here the CDR3 reads CAISDGQANTGELFF. The CDR3 nucleotides are TGTGCCATCAGTGACGGTCAGGCGAACACCGGGGAGCTGTTTTTT.

This clone appeared a single time. The gene calls are TRBV19 and TRBJ1-2, with 9 bases fitting TRBD1. The CDR3 is made up of 12 amino acids. V gave up 6 bases and J gave up 4 bases; unmatched junction bases: 0. CDR1 is LNHDA and CDR2 is SQIVND in the germline V gene (reference sequence). The CDR3 region is CASRTGGYGYTF. Here the CDR3 DNA reads TGTGCCAGTAGGACAGGGGGCTATGGCTACACCTTC.

The CDR3: CASSRDAGVGNEQFF. CDR3 coding DNA: TGTGCCAGCAGCCGGGACGCGGGAGTCGGTAATGAGCAGTTCTTC. The J gene is TRBJ2-1, the V gene TRBV5-4, with 7 bases matching TRBD2. The J segment lost 7 bases and the V segment lost 4 bases, leaving 11 bases of the junction unmatched. CDR3 length: 15 amino acids. Germline V gives CDR1 SGHNT, CDR2 YYREEE (reference sequence).

The chain recombines TRBV19 with TRBJ1-2, with 10 bases fitting TRBD1. The CDR3 spans 13 residues. The germline CDR1 and CDR2 sequences are LNHDA and SQIVND (reference sequence). Losses at the gene ends were 6 bases for V and 5 bases for J; bases not matched to a gene: 3. CDR3 DNA sequence: TGTGCCAGTAGCAGGGGACAGGGGTATGGCTACACCTTC. This sequence encodes CASSRGQGYGYTF. The variable domain in full, completed from reference TRBV19 and TRBJ1-2, reads DGGITQSPKYLFRKEGQNVTLSCEQNLNHDAMYWYRQDPGQGLRLIYYSQIVNDFQKGDIAEGYSVSREKKESFPLTVTSAQKNPTAFYLCASSRGQGYGYTFGSGTRLTVV.

This clone was seen just once. The V call is TRBV18, the J call TRBJ2-4, with a weak D call TRBD1 (6 bases). The germline CDR1 and CDR2 sequences are KGHSH and LQKENI. The CDR3 contains 14 residues. V was shortened by 3 bases and J by 5 bases, with 11 bases between the two germline ends. The CDR3 nucleotides read TGTGCCAGCTCACCCGGGACAAGCCAAAACATTCAGTACTTC. The encoded protein is CASSPGTSQNIQYF.

The chain has TRBV4-2 and TRBJ2-1; 9 bases match TRBD2. V lost 0 bases, J lost 15 bases, and 9 bases stayed unmatched. Germline-derived CDR1 and CDR2 are LGHNA and YNFKEQ. CDR3 length: 14 residues. Here the CDR3 reads CASSQDRAGGSRFF. In DNA, the CDR3 is TGTGCCAGCAGCCAAGATCGGGCGGGGGGGAGTAGGTTCTTC.

The chain links TRBV2 to TRBJ1-1; D unclear. V lost 6 bases, J lost 1 base, and 9 bases lay in between. Germline V gives CDR1 SNHLY, CDR2 FYNNEI. This CDR3 is built from 13 residues. The CDR3 protein is CASSADWNTEAFF. The CDR3 DNA sequence: TGTGCCAGCAGCGCCGACTGGAACACTGAAGCTTTCTTT.

This clone was found a few times. V gene TRBV5-1 combines with J gene TRBJ1-2; a weak D match, TRBD1 (5 bases). Germline assignment: CDR1 SGHRS and CDR2 YFSETQ. CDR3 length equals 12 residues. The V and J ends lost 0 bases and 8 bases respectively, with 8 bases between them. The CDR3 sequence is CASSLAGEGYTF. The CDR3 DNA is TGCGCCAGCAGCTTGGCGGGGGAGGGCTACACCTTC.

This chain connects TRBV5-4 to TRBJ2-7; 8 nucleotides match TRBD1. The CDR3 is 15 residues long. Germline V gene data show CDR1 as SGHNT and CDR2 as YYREEE (reference sequence). V was pared by 0 bases and J by 1 base, with 3 bases of the junction left unmatched. The CDR3 nucleotides read TGTGCCAGCAGCTTGGGACAGGGGTTGTCCTACGAGCAGTACTTC. It translates to CASSLGQGLSYEQYF.

This clone has a handful of counts. Relative to the germline gene, one junction end is altered; a read error may explain this. V gene TRBV30 combines with J gene TRBJ1-2; TRBD1 might be the D (5 bases). This CDR3 has 11 residues. Germline V CDR1 and CDR2: GTSNPN, SVGIG (reference sequence). The CDR3 loop is CAWSVSKDTFF. The CDR3 nucleotides are TGTGCCTGGAGTGTTTCGAAGGACACTTTTTTC.

The V gene is TRBV5-1, the J gene TRBJ1-4; 10 bases map to TRBD1. The CDR3 is 15 residues long. The J segment lost 7 bases and the V segment lost 3 bases, leaving 6 bases of the junction unmatched. Germline V gene data show CDR1 as SGHRS and CDR2 as YFSETQ. In DNA, the CDR3 is TGCGCCAGCAGCTATGGACAGGGGGGTACTGAAAAACTGTTTTTT. Protein product: CASSYGQGGTEKLFF.

The chain has TRBV2 and TRBJ2-1, with 10 positions matching TRBD2. This CDR3 comprises 14 residues. Germline trimming cut 8 bases from V and 2 bases from J; bases unmatched to any gene: 3. Germline loops: CDR1 SNHLY, CDR2 FYNNEI. For the CDR3, the DNA is TGTGCCAGCGCCGGGACTAGCGCCTACAATGAGCAGTTCTTC. Protein: CASAGTSAYNEQFF.

The V and J genes are TRBV7-2 and TRBJ2-7; 7 bases agree with TRBD1. The CDR3 runs to 15 residues. V lost 1 base to trimming and J lost 2 bases; unmatched junction nucleotides: 5. Germline CDR1 SGHTA, CDR2 FQGNSA. The CDR3 loop reads CASSLVGQGAYEQYF. DNA of the CDR3: TGTGCCAGCAGCTTAGTAGGGCAGGGGGCCTACGAGCAGTACTTC.

The chain employs TRBV11-2 and TRBJ2-7; 8 positions match TRBD2. The length of the CDR3 is 15 residues. V trimming: 1 base; J trimming: 3 bases; junction bases outside the gene matches: 5. Germline V gene lookup returns CDR1 SGHAT and CDR2 FQNNGV. CDR3 nucleotide sequence: TGTGCCAGCAGCTTAGGAGCGGGAGCCTTCTACGAGCAGTACTTC. It codes for CASSLGAGAFYEQYF.

J is TRBJ1-1 and V is TRBV18, with D possibly TRBD1 on 6 matching bases. The V and J ends lost 3 bases and 1 base respectively, with 12 bases between them. The CDR3 runs 15 residues. Germline CDR1 KGHSH, CDR2 LQKENI. CDR3 sequence: CASSPLLQGNTEAFF. Written as DNA, the CDR3 is TGTGCCAGCTCACCTCTTTTACAGGGGAACACTGAAGCTTTCTTT.

The gene calls are TRBV7-9 and TRBJ2-1; no definite D call. V shed 4 bases and J shed 5 bases, with 15 bases lying between them. Germline-derived CDR1 and CDR2 are SEHNR and FQNEAQ (reference sequence). There are 15 residues in the CDR3. The CDR3 region is CASSSLEPVNNEQFF. CDR3 sequence (DNA): TGTGCCAGCAGCTCTTTGGAGCCCGTAAACAATGAGCAGTTCTTC. Full variable domain (missing parts from reference TRBV7-9 and TRBJ2-1): DTGVSQNPRHKITKRGQNVTFRCDPISEHNRLYWYRQTLGQGPEFLTYFQNEAQLEKSRLLSDRFSAERPKGSFSTLEIQRTEQGDSAMYLCASSSLEPVNNEQFFGPGTRLTVL.

The chain is built from TRBV19 and TRBJ2-7, with D maybe TRBD2 (6 bases). V lost 8 bases, J lost 3 bases, and 8 bases lay in between. Germline lookup yields CDR1 LNHDA and CDR2 SQIVND (reference sequence). The length of the CDR3 is 11 residues. CDR3: CASGDFYEQYF. DNA of the CDR3: TGTGCCAGTGGGGACTTCTACGAGCAGTACTTC. Together with reference TRBV19 and TRBJ2-7, the CDR3 gives the full variable domain: DGGITQSPKYLFRKEGQNVTLSCEQNLNHDAMYWYRQDPGQGLRLIYYSQIVNDFQKGDIAEGYSVSREKKESFPLTVTSAQKNPTAFYLCASGDFYEQYFGPGTRLTVT.

The J gene is TRBJ2-1, the V gene TRBV5-6; no clear D gene. The germline CDR1 and CDR2 sequences are SGHDT and YYEEEE. V was clipped by 7 bases and J by 8 bases, with 19 bases between them. The CDR3 has 14 residues. This CDR3 is CASSTEVRSDEQFF. Written as DNA, the CDR3 is TGTGCCAGCTCGACTGAGGTCCGGTCGGATGAGCAGTTCTTC. Variable domain in full (rest from reference TRBV5-6 and TRBJ2-1): DAGVTQSPTHLIKTRGQQVTLRCSPKSGHDTVSWYQQALGQGPQFIFQYYEEEERQRGNFPDRFSGHQFPNYSSELNVNALLLGDSALYLCASSTEVRSDEQFFGPGTRLTVL.

The V gene is TRBV19, the J gene TRBJ1-2; 7 bases fit TRBD1. V lost 5 bases to trimming and J lost 6 bases; unmatched junction nucleotides: 12. The CDR3 has 15 residues. CDR1 is LNHDA, CDR2 SQIVND, per germline (reference sequence). Here the CDR3 DNA reads TGTGCCAGTAGTGGATATCTTAGAGGGGGCCATGGCTACACCTTC. This encodes CASSGYLRGGHGYTF.

The table lists this clone with a few counts. V and J are TRBV6-5 and TRBJ1-6, with 9 nucleotides matching TRBD1. The V gene end was trimmed by 9 bases and the J gene end by 8 bases; junction bases not matched to a gene: 5. The germline CDR1 and CDR2 sequences are MNHEY and SVGAGI. The CDR3 is 13 residues long. CDR3 amino acids: CASTGQGYSPLHF. Written as DNA, the CDR3 is TGTGCCAGTACGGGACAGGGCTATTCACCCCTCCACTTT.